A single sample gave rise to the 18 T cell receptor beta chains below, sequenced in a study of cytomegalovirus exposure and HLA in healthy donors. Use of 60 Vbeta and 13 Jbeta primers characterized the PCR. Produced via immunoSEQ multiplex PCR; TCRdb's table is partial and in-frame only. This repertoire shows approximately 89,000 clones, about 80% found once; its top ten account for around 1.5%. Sequenced input: PBMCs. Receptor source: a male donor in good health and CMV-seronegative.

This chain joins TRBV5-4 and TRBJ2-2; 9 bases line up with TRBD1. V shed 1 base, J shed 4 bases, and the junction held 5 bases outside the gene matches. The CDR3 covers 16 residues. Germline CDR1 is SGHNT and CDR2 is YYREEE (reference sequence). This CDR3 is CASSLKGQGGTGELFF. The CDR3 DNA reads TGTGCCAGCAGCTTGAAGGGACAGGGCGGCACCGGGGAGCTGTTTTTT.

The chain employs TRBV19 and TRBJ1-1; D gene uncertain. CDR3 length: 15 amino acids. Germline V lookup: CDR1 LNHDA, CDR2 SQIVND (reference sequence). Trimming removed 3 bases from V and 0 bases from J, with 11 bases in between. In DNA, the CDR3 is TGTGCCAGTAGTATTTCGGAGGGATTGAACACTGAAGCTTTCTTT. Translation gives CASSISEGLNTEAFF.

The rearrangement links TRBV9 to TRBJ2-1; TRBD2 matches at 15 bases. Per the germline V gene, CDR1 is SGDLS and CDR2 is YYNGEE. Unmatched junction bases numbered 8, after V lost 0 bases and J lost 16 bases. CDR3 length: 15 residues. As DNA, the CDR3 is TGTGCCAGCAGCGTAGGGACTAGCGGGGGGGCGGGCAACTTCTTC. Protein product: CASSVGTSGGAGNFF.

CDR3 loop: CASSSGTSGNNEQFF. In nucleotides, the CDR3 is TGTGCCAGCAGTTCCGGGACTAGCGGCAACAATGAGCAGTTCTTC. The chain has TRBV6-1 and TRBJ2-1, with 11 bases fitting TRBD2. This CDR3 has 15 residues. Trimming removed 5 bases from V and 5 bases from J; junction bases left unmatched: 5. Germline loops: CDR1 MNHNS, CDR2 SASEGT.

This clone was counted between two and nine times. V usage is TRBV29-1 and J usage is TRBJ2-7; maybe TRBD1 (6 bases). The germline V gene has CDR1 SQVTM and CDR2 ANQGSEA. Trimming stripped 4 bases from V and 2 bases from J, with 12 bases between. CDR3 length equals 13 residues. CDR3 sequence: CSVAHREPYEQYF. In DNA, the CDR3 is TGCAGCGTTGCCCACAGGGAGCCCTACGAGCAGTACTTC.

The rearrangement uses TRBV5-1 and TRBJ2-7; a possible D gene is TRBD2 (5 bases). The germline V and J ends were trimmed by 2 bases and 5 bases, with 17 bases remaining between them. This CDR3 has 15 amino acids. Germline-derived CDR1 and CDR2 are SGHRS and YFSETQ. The CDR3 here is CASSFSGLPSHEQYF. CDR3 coding DNA: TGCGCCAGCAGCTTCTCCGGACTCCCTAGCCACGAGCAGTACTTC.

The chain joins TRBV27 to TRBJ1-1, with 7 bases lining up with TRBD1. The CDR3 length is 13 residues. Germline lookup yields CDR1 MNHEY and CDR2 SMNVEV (reference sequence). J lost 4 bases, V lost 3 bases, and 2 bases had no gene match. In DNA, the CDR3 is TGTGCCAGCAGTTTTACAGGGGCCACTGAAGCTTTCTTT. The encoded protein is CASSFTGATEAFF.

V usage is TRBV4-3 and J usage is TRBJ1-1; the D gene is possibly TRBD1 (5 bases). The CDR3 covers 13 residues. Germline CDR1 reads LGHNA; CDR2 reads YSLEER. Trimming left V 1 base short and J 8 bases short, with 11 bases between. CDR3 in amino acids: CASSQVTAREAFF. As DNA, the CDR3 is TGCGCCAGCAGCCAAGTGACAGCCAGGGAAGCTTTCTTT.

V is TRBV2 and J is TRBJ2-7; 8 nucleotides align to TRBD1. Trimming took 1 base from V and 9 from J; bases not matched to a gene: 11. The CDR3 extends over 15 amino acids. Germline loops: CDR1 SNHLY, CDR2 FYNNEI. Written as DNA, the CDR3 is TGTGCCAGCAGTGAAGAGGACAGGGTCGTACGAAGGCAGTACTTC. Protein sequence: CASSEEDRVVRRQYF.

V usage is TRBV11-3 and J usage is TRBJ2-5; perhaps TRBD1 as D (8 bases). CDR1 and CDR2 (germline): SGHNT, YENEEA. The CDR3 is 13 residues long. Trimming left V 4 bases short and J 11 bases short, with 17 bases between. CDR3 DNA: TGTGCCAGCAGCTCTAGGACAGGGCGGGAGCAGTACTTC. This sequence encodes CASSSRTGREQYF.

The chain combines TRBV7-8 with TRBJ2-1; D is possibly TRBD2 (5 bases). V was pared by 3 bases and J by 3 bases, with 12 bases between. CDR3 length: 15 residues. The germline CDR1 and CDR2 sequences are SGHVS and FQNEAQ. The CDR3 region is CASSFTSRDYNEQFF. DNA of the CDR3: TGTGCCAGCAGCTTCACAAGCCGGGACTACAATGAGCAGTTCTTC.

The CDR3 sequence: CASSLASANNEQFF. DNA of the CDR3: TGCGCCAGCAGCTTGGCTAGCGCAAACAATGAGCAGTTCTTC. V gene TRBV5-1 combines with J gene TRBJ2-1, with D possibly matching TRBD2 (6 bases). This CDR3 is built from 14 residues. Trimming removed 0 bases at V and 5 bases at J, with 9 bases between. The V gene's germline CDR1 is SGHRS and CDR2 YFSETQ.

The chain is built from TRBV7-9 and TRBJ2-5, with a weak D call TRBD1 (6 bases). CDR3 size: 15 residues. Trimming cost V 6 bases and J 5 bases, with 19 bases left between them. From germline, CDR1 is SEHNR and CDR2 FQNEAQ (reference sequence). CDR3 nucleotide sequence: TGTGCCAGCAGTCAACCGACAGGAGGAGGCGAGACCCAGTACTTC. It translates to CASSQPTGGGETQYF.

The chain employs TRBV11-2 and TRBJ1-2, with a tentative D call TRBD1 (5 bases). Germline lookup yields CDR1 SGHAT and CDR2 FQNNGV. V dropped 6 bases and J dropped 7 bases, with 15 bases sitting between them. The CDR3 sequence is 13 residues long. CDR3 in DNA: TGTGCCAGCAGATCATACCAGGGCCGTGGCTACACCTTC. This translates into CASRSYQGRGYTF.

Regarding this clone: At one end the junction does not follow the germline gene, possibly because of a read error. This chain connects TRBV7-9 to TRBJ1-2, with D uncertain. The CDR3 consists of 11 residues. The germline V gene has CDR1 SEHNR and CDR2 FQNEAQ (reference sequence). This CDR3 reads CSSSLERGYTF. The CDR3 DNA reads as TGTTCCAGCAGCTTGGAGCGGGGCTACACCTTC.

The chain recombines TRBV9 with TRBJ2-5; no definite D call. The tail of the sequence fits TRBJ2-7 better, so the J call may be wrong. The length of the CDR3 is 15 residues. Germline CDR1 reads SGDLS; CDR2 reads YYNGEE. The CDR3 region has the DNA TGTGCCAGCAGCGTAACCGCAGGCAACTCCTACGAGCAGTACTTC. As protein: CASSVTAGNSYEQYF.

V gene TRBV5-1 combines with J gene TRBJ2-3; 8 nucleotides match TRBD2. This CDR3 has 15 residues. Trimming cost V 0 bases and J 5 bases; bases outside gene matches: 5. Germline assignment: CDR1 SGHRS and CDR2 YFSETQ. The CDR3: CASSLEGAGVDTQYF. The CDR3 coding sequence is TGCGCCAGCAGCTTGGAGGGAGCGGGGGTAGATACGCAGTATTTT.

This clone was picked up a small number of times. The genes are TRBV28 and TRBJ2-3; D is perhaps TRBD1 (5 bases). Germline values: CDR1 MDHEN, CDR2 SYDVKM. The CDR3 is made up of 15 amino acids. V gave up 1 base and J gave up 9 bases, with 17 bases separating them. As DNA, the CDR3 is TGTGCCAGCAGTTTATTGCCCCGACAGTTCGACACGCAGTATTTT. Its translation: CASSLLPRQFDTQYF.